Included here is one T cell receptor (beta chain) sequence, with context. Its antigen is still unknown. Specimens obtained from alopecia areata patients comprised lesional scalp punch biopsies and peripheral blood. cDNA serving as the sequencing template came from extracted, reverse transcribed RNA. Sequencing was performed with immunoSEQ multiplex PCR; in TCRdb, only in-frame clones are kept and a portion is missing. The sample includes under 300,000 clones, roughly two thirds of them seen just once. This sample was taken from a study of CD8+ T cells in alopecia areata. The germline V and J ends were trimmed by 3 bases and 4 bases, with 15 bases remaining between them. Germline lookup yields CDR1 SQVTM and CDR2 ANQGSEA. There are 14 residues in the CDR3. Regarding the study as a whole: The study also sequences resident alphabeta T cells of normal skin in scalp samples.

This chain joins TRBV29-1 and TRBJ1-1; unclear D gene. The TCR originated in a human donor with alopecia areata. The specimen was CD4+ T cells sorted from blood, collected at week 0. DNA for the CDR3: TGCAGCGTTGAGAGGACCCTGGAGGGCACTGAAGCTTTCTTT. Translation gives CSVERTLEGTEAFF.